The 20 T cell receptor beta chains listed next were all sequenced from one sample in a study of neurological immune-mediated disorders. Time point specified: longitudinal time-point 3. TCRdb reanalysed the 5' RACE reads using MiXCR and keeps one entry per CDR3 protein. The table includes 84,000 or so distinct CDR3 sequences, about 4.3% detected once. Specimen: PBMCs. The receptors stem from a woman aged 55-75 years with multiple sclerosis.

This clonotype was observed at least ten times. The V and J genes are TRBV20-1 and TRBJ2-5; no clear D. The CDR3 has 13 amino acids. Trimming shortened V by 5 bases and J by 2 bases, and 12 bases separated the two germline ends. Per germline, CDR1 DFQATT and CDR2 SNEGSKA (reference sequence). CDR3 in amino acids: CSAPLAGQETQYF. CDR3 coding DNA: TGCAGTGCTCCTCTGGCAGGTCAAGAGACCCAGTACTTC.

This clonotype showed up many times. The gene calls are TRBV3-1 and TRBJ2-1, with D possibly matching TRBD2 (5 bases). V lost 0 bases to trimming and J lost 6 bases, with 6 bases between them. This CDR3 is 13 amino acids long. Germline values: CDR1 LGHDT, CDR2 YNNKEL (reference sequence). CDR3 DNA sequence: TGTGCCAGCAGCCAAGAGAGGGTCAATGAGCAGTTCTTC. Translating gives CASSQERVNEQFF.

The chain uses TRBV10-2 and TRBJ2-7; no clear D. Per the germline V gene, CDR1 is WSHSY and CDR2 is SAAADI. The CDR3 totals 13 residues. The V end lost 7 bases, the J end lost 3 bases, and 13 bases lay between the germline ends. The CDR3 nucleotides are TGCGCCAGCAAGGGCAGTAGCCGCTACGAGCAGTACTTC. Its translation: CASKGSSRYEQYF.

This clonotype was counted many times. This chain links TRBV27 with TRBJ2-3, with 8 bases matching TRBD2. After removal of 2 bases from V and 4 bases from J, the junction contained 5 bases not matched to a gene. Germline V gene data show CDR1 as MNHEY and CDR2 as SMNVEV (reference sequence). The CDR3 spans 15 residues. CDR3 bases: TGTGCCAGCAGTTTACGGGGGGGCCGGCCAGATACGCAGTATTTT. As protein: CASSLRGGRPDTQYF.

This clonotype was observed at least ten times. This chain connects TRBV5-1 to TRBJ2-2, with TRBD1 as a possible D gene (5 bases). Germline CDR1 SGHRS, CDR2 YFSETQ. The CDR3 extends over 15 amino acids. Trimming removed 5 bases from V and 1 base from J, with 12 bases in between. The CDR3 DNA is TGCGCCAGCAGAAGAAAACAGGAGAACACCGGGGAGCTGTTTTTT. Protein product: CASRRKQENTGELFF.

This clonotype was found many times. The gene calls are TRBV5-1 and TRBJ1-4; D might be TRBD1 (5 bases). Trimming took off 1 base at V and 8 bases at J, with 18 bases between the two ends. Germline CDR1 reads SGHRS; CDR2 reads YFSETQ. This CDR3 has 16 amino acids. DNA of the CDR3: TGCGCCAGCAGCTTGCCCTTGGGGGGTATCGCAGAAAAACTGTTTTTT. This codes for CASSLPLGGIAEKLFF.

This clonotype was found many times. The rearrangement uses TRBV5-1 and TRBJ2-5; 7 nucleotides match TRBD1. Germline trimming cut 6 bases from V and 5 bases from J; bases unmatched to any gene: 7. Germline V gives CDR1 SGHRS, CDR2 YFSETQ. This CDR3 has 13 residues. CDR3 in amino acids: CASTDRTRETQYF. The CDR3 nucleotides are TGCGCCAGCACGGACAGGACGCGGGAGACCCAGTACTTC.

This clonotype was picked up many times. The genes are TRBV10-1 and TRBJ2-1; 11 nucleotides align to TRBD2. This CDR3 contains 15 residues. J lost 6 bases, V lost 7 bases, and 8 bases had no gene match. The germline V gene has CDR1 WNHNN and CDR2 SYGVQD (reference sequence). CDR3 nucleotides: TGCGCCAGCACCGGAGGGACTAGCGGACTCAATGAGCAGTTCTTC. Its protein is CASTGGTSGLNEQFF.

This clonotype was seen at least ten times. The rearrangement links TRBV5-6 to TRBJ2-7; 10 nucleotides match TRBD1. J was trimmed by 3 bases and V by 2 bases; bases with no gene match: 5. From germline, CDR1 is SGHDT and CDR2 YYEEEE. CDR3 size: 15 residues. As DNA, the CDR3 is TGTGCCAGCAGCTTTACCGGGACAGGGGACTACGAGCAGTACTTC. This codes for CASSFTGTGDYEQYF.

This clonotype was seen ten or more times. V gene TRBV4-2 combines with J gene TRBJ2-5, with TRBD2 matching 13 bases. Germline CDR1 LGHNA, CDR2 YNFKEQ. The junction had 14 bases not matched to a gene; V was cut back by 5 bases and J by 5 bases. The CDR3 spans 18 residues. CDR3 sequence (DNA): TGTGCCAGCAGCTCCGCGGGACTAGCGGGACTCGCGGGGGAGACCCAGTACTTC. Translating gives CASSSAGLAGLAGETQYF.

This clonotype appeared many times. The rearrangement joins TRBV4-2 to TRBJ2-7; D unresolved. The V gene's germline CDR1 is LGHNA and CDR2 YNFKEQ. V dropped 1 base and J dropped 2 bases, with 3 bases sitting between them. The length of the CDR3 is 12 residues. In nucleotides, the CDR3 is TGTGCCAGCAGCCAAGTTCCCTACGAGCAGTACTTC. The encoded protein is CASSQVPYEQYF.

This clonotype was observed many times. This rearrangement joins TRBV20-1 to TRBJ2-3, with 7 bases fitting TRBD2. The germline V gene encodes CDR1 DFQATT and CDR2 SNEGSKA (reference sequence). This CDR3 is 14 amino acids long. The ends lost 8 bases at V and 2 bases at J; junction bases unmatched: 10. The CDR3 DNA reads TGCAGTCCCTACGGCGGGGGAGCCACAGATACGCAGTATTTT. This encodes CSPYGGGATDTQYF.

This clonotype was recorded at least ten times. V is TRBV6-1 and J is TRBJ1-5; D is undetermined. CDR1 and CDR2 (germline): MNHNS, SASEGT. The CDR3 spans 13 residues. V dropped 7 bases and J dropped 3 bases, with 10 bases sitting between them. The CDR3 reads CASMRRTNQPQHF. DNA for the CDR3: TGTGCCAGCATGCGGAGAACCAATCAGCCCCAGCATTTT.

In its sample, this clonotype was seen many times. V usage is TRBV3-1 and J usage is TRBJ1-5; D gene uncertain. CDR1 is LGHDT and CDR2 is YNNKEL in the germline V gene (reference sequence). The CDR3 length is 15 residues. Trimming took 1 base from V and 3 from J, leaving 10 bases between them. The CDR3 bases are TGTGCCAGCAGCCAAGGGGCAGATCTCAATCAGCCCCAGCATTTT. Translation: CASSQGADLNQPQHF.

The sample holds many counts of this clonotype. The chain carries TRBV7-7 and TRBJ2-5, with D perhaps TRBD2 (7 bases). The V end lost 6 bases, the J end lost 8 bases, and 19 bases lay between the germline ends. The CDR3 has 14 amino acids. Germline V gene lookup returns CDR1 SSHAT and CDR2 FNYEAQ (reference sequence). The CDR3 DNA reads as TGTGCCAGCAGTCGCGGGGGCGATTCGGAAACCCAGTACTTC. Translated: CASSRGGDSETQYF.

This clonotype was seen at least ten times. The chain is built from TRBV6-6 and TRBJ1-1; D is uncertain. Germline lookup yields CDR1 MNHNY and CDR2 SVGAGI (reference sequence). This CDR3 has 12 amino acids. Between the trimmed V and J ends, which lost 7 bases and 1 base, there was a span of 7 bases. The CDR3 DNA follows: TGTGCCAGCATTCGGGGGAACACTGAAGCTTTCTTT. It specifies CASIRGNTEAFF.

This clonotype showed up many times. The J gene is TRBJ2-2, the V gene TRBV5-6, with 7 bases identical to TRBD1. CDR3 length equals 14 residues. V gave up 4 bases and J gave up 8 bases; unmatched junction bases: 8. Germline CDR1 SGHDT, CDR2 YYEEEE. CDR3 nucleotides: TGTGCCAGCAGCCCCGTGGGGACAGAAGGGGAGCTGTTTTTT. Encoded protein: CASSPVGTEGELFF.

This clonotype occurred many times. V is TRBV7-2 and J is TRBJ1-5; TRBD1 might be the D (5 bases). V shed 1 base and J shed 3 bases, with 10 bases lying between them. CDR1 and CDR2 from the germline V gene are SGHTA and FQGNSA. The CDR3 is made up of 15 amino acids. The CDR3 spells CASSLGQFYNQPQHF. For the CDR3, the DNA is TGTGCCAGCAGCTTAGGACAGTTTTACAATCAGCCCCAGCATTTT.

In its sample, this clonotype was seen many times. The J gene is TRBJ2-3, the V gene TRBV29-1; 12 bases map to TRBD1. The CDR3 is 14 amino acids. Trimming removed 6 bases from V and 4 bases from J; junction bases left unmatched: 5. CDR1 is SQVTM, CDR2 ANQGSEA, per germline. The CDR3: CSVFRDRGPDTQYF. The CDR3 DNA follows: TGCAGCGTATTCCGGGACAGGGGGCCAGATACGCAGTATTTT.

This clonotype was picked up many times. This rearrangement joins TRBV6-5 to TRBJ1-2, with TRBD1 as a possible D gene (5 bases). Trimming cost V 5 bases and J 4 bases, with 8 bases left between them. Germline values: CDR1 MNHEY, CDR2 SVGAGI. The CDR3 loop spans 12 amino acids. The CDR3 sequence: CASSIQGYGYTF. CDR3 DNA: TGTGCCAGCAGTATCCAGGGCTATGGCTACACCTTC.